The source of this T cell receptor beta chain is a study of CD8 T cells in ankylosing spondylitis listed by TCRdb under 2017. For context, the study as a whole: The study set out to find disease-linked TCR variants by profiling T cell receptor beta repertoires in ankylosing spondylitis patients and healthy donors. The full study cohort was made up of 25 ankylosing spondylitis patients and 95 to 130 healthy donors. Peripheral blood was sampled, and synovial fluid was additionally collected from ankylosing spondylitis patients.

The paper's findings and limits, for the study overall: Some motif variants were previously reported in synovial fluid and blood of reactive arthritis patients, suggesting common disease-initiation mechanisms. A TCR beta motif of eight highly homologous amino acid variants appeared characteristic of blood from ankylosing spondylitis patients. In peripheral blood, the disease-linked clones were found at relatively low frequencies and had a CD8+ phenotype. The disease-linked clones were reported as significantly enriched in matched synovial fluid samples from ankylosing spondylitis patients.

The sample was run on an Illumina HiSeq 2500. TCR beta libraries were prepared by quantitative 5'-RACE with molecular barcodes. For the original study's pipeline: A new computational method based on a probabilistic model of VDJ rearrangement was used to identify disease-linked TCR variants. The public reads were reprocessed in TCRdb via fastp at Q25 and MiXCR, keeping in-frame beta chains. Each entry is one CDR3 protein sequence, shown with its most common DNA and genes. For this entry, the V and J calls and clone size follow TCRdb and not the study's own pipeline. This sample lists some 220,000 distinct CDR3 sequences; 10% were detected once. The leading ten clones occupy around 3% of the sample. This clonotype has a count of ten or more. Its antigen remains undetermined. Base quality data are lacking; no much larger clone is found one base away. Reading the germline V gene gives CDR1 LGHNA and CDR2 YNFKEQ. The CDR3 has 13 amino acids, counting the end cysteine and phenylalanine. Only the CDR3 part of the read is kept: 39 bases, read in frame from the first base. V lost 3 bases and J lost 8 bases; the stretch between them is 11 bases long.

The sample comprised blood, either unsorted or a sorted T cell fraction (not recorded which). This receptor was taken from a male donor with ankylosing spondylitis or in good health (not recorded which). The V and J segments used are TRBV4-2 and TRBJ1-5; TRBD1 is possibly the D segment (6 matching bases). The DNA sequence is given as TGTGCCAGCAGCCACGTACAGGGAGAGCCCCAGCATTTT. This sequence encodes CASSHVQGEPQHF.